This TCR beta chain comes out of a study of blood T cells in healthy people across ages. Study-level findings and limits: Older individuals had lower TCR beta diversity per million T cells (the decline was roughly linear). Long-lived and aged donors differed, with more naive CD4+ cells and higher diversity in the long-lived. Expanded clonotype shifts may have been confounded, as the donors had an unknown CMV status.

Each sample provided at least 6 micrograms of extracted total RNA. Turning to this clonotype: Its target is unknown.

Through a sample-barcoded 5' primer and a J-beta primer mix, a second PCR was run for about 6 to 11 cycles. Via MiXCR, TCRdb re-called the 5' RACE reads, giving one row per CDR3 protein. The sample carries roughly 2 million distinct CDR3 sequences, 49% recorded once. With 4 bases removed from V and 2 bases from J, the gap between germline ends came to 14 bases. The CDR3 runs to 14 residues. CDR1 is SQVTM, CDR2 ANQGSEA, per germline. The chain recombines TRBV29-1 with TRBJ1-2; D uncertain. The origin of this receptor is a woman aged 40 to 50 in good health. The sequencing sample was made of blood. In nucleotides, the CDR3 is TGCAGCGTTGGCAATAGGAATACGAACTATGGCTACACCTTC. Protein sequence: CSVGNRNTNYGYTF.